These 6 T cell receptor beta chains share one sample of origin, sequenced in a study of T cells after yellow fever vaccination. Each CDR3 protein gets one entry after TCRdb re-called the 5' RACE reads with MiXCR. Of roughly 300,000 distinct CDR3 sequences listed, 6.8% are singletons. The sequencing used PBMCs, collected roughly 45 days after the first yellow fever vaccination. The receptor source for this set is a man younger than 35 who received the YFV17D yellow fever vaccine.

This clonotype has a handful of counts. The chain links TRBV14 to TRBJ2-5; no reliable D call. In germline, CDR1 is SGHDN, CDR2 FVKESK. The CDR3 is made up of 13 amino acids. V was trimmed by 5 bases and J by 5 bases, leaving 12 bases between them. The CDR3 DNA sequence: TGTGCCAGCAGCTTCTCGGCGCTTGAGACCCAGTACTTC. Protein product: CASSFSALETQYF. The entire variable domain, with the rest obtained from reference TRBV14 and TRBJ2-5, is as follows: EAGVTQFPSHSVIEKGQTVTLRCDPISGHDNLYWYRRVMGKEIKFLLHFVKESKQDESGMPNNRFLAERTGGTYSTLKVQPAELEDSGVYFCASSFSALETQYFGPGTRLLVL.

A few counts support this clonotype. The CDR3 bases are TGTGCCATCATGGGAGGGGAGCTGTTTTTT. This sequence encodes CAIMGGELFF. This chain uses TRBV12-3 or TRBV12-4 with TRBJ2-2, with D unresolved. The CDR3 runs to 10 residues. V was pared by 10 bases and J by 8 bases, with 8 bases between.

This clonotype has more than one count but fewer than ten. V gene TRBV10-3 combines with J gene TRBJ2-1; D gene ambiguous. The germline CDR1 and CDR2 sequences are ENHRY and SYGVKD. The CDR3 spans 11 residues. The V and J ends lost 6 bases and 8 bases respectively, with 8 bases between them. In DNA, the CDR3 is TGTGCCATCAGCAACATGGATGAGCAGTTCTTC. As protein: CAISNMDEQFF.

The DNA for the CDR3 is TGTGCCAGCAGTTTTTGGGGGCAGGGTCCAGATACGCAGTATTTT. This encodes CASSFWGQGPDTQYF. The V and J genes are TRBV12-3 or TRBV12-4 and TRBJ2-3; TRBD1 is a possible D gene (6 bases). V lost 3 bases and J lost 4, with 14 bases in between. CDR3 length: 15 residues.

This clonotype has at least ten counts. V gene TRBV29-1 combines with J gene TRBJ2-1, with unresolved D. Between the trimmed V and J ends, which lost 4 bases and 8 bases, there was a span of 3 bases. Germline lookup yields CDR1 SQVTM and CDR2 ANQGSEA. The CDR3 contains 9 residues. CDR3 DNA: TGCAGCGTTGCCGATGAGCAGTTCTTC. It codes for CSVADEQFF.

In its sample, this clonotype was seen many times. The chain employs TRBV20-1 and TRBJ2-1; weak D call: TRBD1 (6 bases). Germline-derived CDR1 and CDR2 are DFQATT and SNEGSKA (reference sequence). Trimming pared 6 bases from V and 4 bases from J, leaving 16 bases between. The CDR3 is made up of 14 amino acids. The CDR3 reads CSAPGQQNYNEQFF. The CDR3 DNA sequence: TGCAGTGCACCTGGACAGCAGAATTACAATGAGCAGTTCTTC.